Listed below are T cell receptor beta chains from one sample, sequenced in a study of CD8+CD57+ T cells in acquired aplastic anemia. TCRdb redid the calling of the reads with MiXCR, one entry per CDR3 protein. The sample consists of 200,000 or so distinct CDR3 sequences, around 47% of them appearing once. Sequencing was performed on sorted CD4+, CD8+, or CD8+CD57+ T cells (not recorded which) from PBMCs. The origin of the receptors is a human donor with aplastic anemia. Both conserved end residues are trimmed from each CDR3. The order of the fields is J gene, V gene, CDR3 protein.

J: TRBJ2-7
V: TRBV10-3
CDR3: AISGGDRAVYEQY

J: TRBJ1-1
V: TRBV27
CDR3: ASSLHLGVEGREAF

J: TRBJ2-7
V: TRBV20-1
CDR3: SAREEGVVLRGEY

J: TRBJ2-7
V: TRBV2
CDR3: ASPAASGSYEQY

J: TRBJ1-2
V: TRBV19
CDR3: ASSGDRGTYGYT

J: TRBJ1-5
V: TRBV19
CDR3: ASSRRGPNQPQH

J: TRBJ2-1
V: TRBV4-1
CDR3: ASSQDRAIPSYNEQF

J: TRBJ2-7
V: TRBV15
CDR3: ATSSEVGTSGYEQY

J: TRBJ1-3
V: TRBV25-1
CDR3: ASSELGAGNTIY

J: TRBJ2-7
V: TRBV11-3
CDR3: ASSLNAPNPYEQY

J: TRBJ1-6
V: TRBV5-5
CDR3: ASSNNPPLH

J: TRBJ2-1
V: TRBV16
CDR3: ASSHTLDRVYNEQF

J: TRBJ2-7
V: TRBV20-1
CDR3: SARRPQGGYEQY

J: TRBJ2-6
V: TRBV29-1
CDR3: SVDGFSGANVPT

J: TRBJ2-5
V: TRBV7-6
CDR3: ASSPPGQGGMETQY

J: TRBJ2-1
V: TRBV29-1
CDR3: SVEGGREWF

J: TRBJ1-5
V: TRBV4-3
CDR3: ASSWGRGDNQPQH

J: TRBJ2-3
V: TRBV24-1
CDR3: ATSDSRTSATDTQY

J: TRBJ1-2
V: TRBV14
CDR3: ASSQFTSDENYGYT

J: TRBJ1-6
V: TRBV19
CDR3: ASSRDRVNSPLH

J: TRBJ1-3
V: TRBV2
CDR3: ASSVGTGVGTIY

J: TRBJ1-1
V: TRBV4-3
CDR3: ASSHQAKNTEAF

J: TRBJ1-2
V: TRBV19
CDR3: ASSILQGGIYGYT

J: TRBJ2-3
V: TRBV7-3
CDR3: ASSRTKRGFTDTQY

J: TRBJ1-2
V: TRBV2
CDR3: ASSLDRGFDGYT

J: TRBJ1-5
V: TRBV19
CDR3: ASSIAPAQPQH

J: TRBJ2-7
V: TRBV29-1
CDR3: SASGDASYEQY